This T cell receptor (beta chain) was observed in a study of blood T cell repertoires in COVID-19 (dated by TCRdb to 2018 to 2020). Background on the whole study: Samples from collaborators originated in the United States, Italy and Spain and spanned both the acute and convalescent phases of COVID-19. The prospective study material was composed of cDNA or gDNA derived from T cells, B-cell-depleted T cells, or PBMCs. Deeply sampled blood TCRbeta repertoires from subjects exposed to, actively infected with, or recovered from COVID-19 were included in the dataset. A freely available public database, intended as a resource for researchers studying the immune response to SARS-CoV-2, is where the repertoires were released. Samples were obtained from the ongoing ImmuneRACE study (first 160 participants) and from 1,254 subjects provided by 6 global collaborators. The sample metadata nearly always contained a de-identified subject ID, COVID-19 status, age in years and sex. Where available, HLA class I and class II types were obtained from metadata supplied by the sample provider rather than from assay-based typing. What the work shows at the level of the full study, not this receptor alone: The quantity of clinical and demographic metadata differed by source and by participant and was supplied without curation.

TCRbeta CDR3 regions were amplified from genomic DNA using the immunoSEQ Assay, a bias-controlled multiplex PCR. Per the original workflow: The number of nucleated cells in each sample was estimated by amplification of reference gene primers within the assay. Sequence reads were collapsed and filtered to measure the absolute abundance of every unique TCRbeta CDR3 rearrangement. Productive Simpson clonality was computed per sample as the square root of Simpson's diversity index over productive rearrangements. The table comes from immuneACCESS by way of TCRdb, which keeps in-frame sequences with V and J called. Part of the clones is missing from these tables; in studies checked, under half for an unresolved V gene and the rest for unknown reasons. That table supplies the V and J calls and clone size; D and trimming were determined from the DNA. The sample records 350,000 to 450,000 clones, just over 90% of which are singletons. Together, the top ten hold about 0.9% of the sample.

The CDR3 measures 15 amino acids from cysteine to phenylalanine. Only the CDR3 part of the read is kept: 45 bases, read in frame from the first base. After removal of 1 base from V and 5 bases from J, the junction retains 7 bases not matched to a gene. Based on the germline V gene, the CDR1 and CDR2 sequences are MGHRA and YSYEKL. In the case of this clone: Its recognized antigen is unknown. Base qualities are not provided; no much larger clone lies one nucleotide away.

Enrolling through a virtual design, the prospective study's participants ranged in age from about 18 to 100 years and lived across 24 United States geographic areas. In the prospective study, participants were assigned to cohorts based on the clinical history participants reported in a screening survey and a study questionnaire. A participant counted as exposed if, within 2 weeks of entering the study, that participant had been in contact with someone who had a PCR-confirmed or clinician-diagnosed COVID-19 case. Each participant in the prospective study had whole blood, serum and a nasopharyngeal or oropharyngeal swab collected by mobile phlebotomists. Over a roughly 2-month period, participants in the prospective study had the option of providing additional blood draws and questionnaires. Blood samples from the prospective study were shipped frozen or at room temperature prior to DNA extraction.

The rearrangement joined TRBV4-1 to TRBJ2-5; 7 of the junction bases match TRBD2. The receptor was derived from a woman in her forties who had been exposed to COVID-19. The sequencing sample was made of PBMCs or T cells enriched from blood (not recorded which). The CDR3 protein is CASSQGRLASETQYF. Read as DNA, the sequence is TGCGCCAGCAGCCAAGGGCGACTAGCATCGGAGACCCAGTACTTC.